This entry lists 25 T cell receptor beta chains sequenced from one sample in a study of long-term antiretroviral therapy in people with HIV. The immunoSEQ assay was v3.0, run at survey level. This table comes from immunoSEQ multiplex PCR, and its TCRdb copy is limited to in-frame clones, with some not included. The repertoire holds more than 20,000 clones, with around four fifths as singletons. The sample consisted of unsorted PBMCs, taken 0.5 years after starting antiretroviral therapy. Source of these receptors: a man aged 18 to 35 with HIV.

This clone was recorded only once. The genes are TRBV27 and TRBJ2-2, with a weak D call TRBD1 (5 bases). The CDR3 has 16 residues. From germline, CDR1 is MNHEY and CDR2 SMNVEV (reference sequence). V lost 2 bases, J lost 6 bases, and 16 bases lay in between. The CDR3: CASSLTGLRYPGELFF. DNA of the CDR3: TGTGCCAGCAGTTTAACAGGTTTAAGGTATCCCGGGGAGCTGTTTTTT.

This chain connects TRBV7-9 to TRBJ2-3, with 7 bases that match TRBD2. The CDR3 contains 16 residues. V was clipped by 4 bases and J by 3 bases; unmatched bases: 10. The germline V gene encodes CDR1 SEHNR and CDR2 FQNEAQ (reference sequence). This CDR3 reads CASSSLRTSGTDTQYF. The DNA for the CDR3 is TGTGCCAGCAGCTCTCTTAGGACTAGTGGGACAGATACGCAGTATTTT.

The chain employs TRBV9 and TRBJ2-1; TRBD2 aligns across 7 bases. This CDR3 region has 18 residues. Germline V CDR1 and CDR2: SGDLS, YYNGEE. J was trimmed by 0 bases and V by 4 bases; bases with no gene match: 13. The CDR3 region has the DNA TGTGCCAGCAGCCCCCGCTGGGGTTTAGCGGGCTCCTACAATGAGCAGTTCTTC. Residues: CASSPRWGLAGSYNEQFF. Supplemented by reference TRBV9 and TRBJ2-1, the full variable domain reads DSGVTQTPKHLITATGQRVTLRCSPRSGDLSVYWYQQSLDQGLQFLIQYYNGEERAKGNILERFSAQQFPDLHSELNLSSLELGDSALYFCASSPRWGLAGSYNEQFFGPGTRLTVL.

The chain couples TRBV5-8 to TRBJ1-5; D call uncertain. Per germline, CDR1 SGHTS and CDR2 YDEGEE. The CDR3 spans 13 residues. Trimming took off 0 bases at V and 13 bases at J, with 14 bases between the two ends. The CDR3: CASSLGPTLQQHF. The CDR3 bases are TGTGCCAGCAGCTTGGGGCCCACCTTACAACAGCATTTT.

The rearrangement joins TRBV7-2 to TRBJ1-4; D gene unclear. V was shortened by 5 bases and J by 4 bases, with 8 bases between the two germline ends. Germline V gene sequence: CDR1 SGHTA, CDR2 FQGNSA. The CDR3 loop spans 13 amino acids. The CDR3 here is CASSELLNEKLFF. CDR3 DNA sequence: TGTGCCAGCAGCGAGCTGCTTAATGAAAAACTGTTTTTT.

This chain connects TRBV5-4 to TRBJ2-7; 8 bases agree with TRBD2. CDR1 and CDR2 (germline): SGHNT, YYREEE (reference sequence). This CDR3 spans 15 amino acids. Trimming took 0 bases from V and 5 from J; bases not matched to a gene: 7. This CDR3 is CASSLDGGRFNEQYF. The CDR3 nucleotides read TGTGCCAGCAGCTTGGATGGCGGGAGGTTCAACGAGCAGTACTTC. Full variable domain (rest looked up from reference TRBV5-4 and TRBJ2-7): ETGVTQSPTHLIKTRGQQVTLRCSSQSGHNTVSWYQQALGQGPQFIFQYYREEENGRGNFPPRFSGLQFPNYSSELNVNALELDDSALYLCASSLDGGRFNEQYFGPGTRLTVT.

This chain links TRBV5-5 with TRBJ1-4; no clear D gene. The CDR3 runs to 14 residues. Trimming stripped 1 base from V and 8 bases from J, with 12 bases between. Germline V gives CDR1 SGHKS, CDR2 YYEKEE (reference sequence). CDR3 DNA sequence: TGTGCCAGCAGCTTGTTTCAGGCGGGGGAAAAACTGTTTTTT. Encoded protein: CASSLFQAGEKLFF.

The chain links TRBV10-3 to TRBJ2-7; no clear D gene. Germline CDR1 reads ENHRY; CDR2 reads SYGVKD. The ends were cut back, 8 bases at V and 0 bases at J, with 5 bases in the middle. The CDR3 consists of 11 residues. The CDR3 nucleotides are TGTGCCATCTGGGACTCCTACGAGCAGTACTTC. As protein: CAIWDSYEQYF.

This sequence joins TRBV11-2 and TRBJ2-3, with D maybe TRBD2 (5 bases). The CDR3 length is 16 residues. Trimming removed 1 base at V and 1 base at J, with 12 bases between. CDR1 is SGHAT, CDR2 FQNNGV, per germline. The CDR3 here is CASSLGARTGTDTQYF. CDR3 coding DNA: TGTGCCAGCAGCTTAGGGGCCCGGACTGGCACAGATACGCAGTATTTT.

In DNA, the CDR3 is TGTGCCAGTAGTACGCCCGGGACAGGGCGGTACGAGCAGTACTTC. Protein product: CASSTPGTGRYEQYF. The genes are TRBV19 and TRBJ2-7, with TRBD1 identical over 9 bases. The junction had 8 bases not matched to a gene; V was cut back by 4 bases and J by 4 bases. The CDR3 loop spans 15 amino acids. Looked up from germline, CDR1 is LNHDA and CDR2 is SQIVND (reference sequence).

The chain employs TRBV27 and TRBJ2-2; D is unclear. The V and J ends lost 6 bases and 9 bases respectively, with 11 bases between them. Germline V gives CDR1 MNHEY, CDR2 SMNVEV (reference sequence). CDR3 size: 12 residues. CDR3 coding DNA: TGTGCCAGCAGCAATAAGGCTCGGGAGCTGTTTTTT. It translates to CASSNKARELFF.

This chain joins TRBV7-9 and TRBJ1-1; TRBD1 is a possible D gene (5 bases). The CDR3 extends over 13 amino acids. With 5 bases removed from V and 10 bases from J, the gap between germline ends came to 17 bases. In germline, CDR1 is SEHNR, CDR2 FQNEAQ (reference sequence). The CDR3 bases are TGTGCCAGCAGCCTTATGACAGACCTAAGAGCTTTCTTT. This codes for CASSLMTDLRAFF.

The chain joins TRBV2 to TRBJ1-5; 9 positions match TRBD1. Trimming at V came to 2 bases and at J to 8 bases, leaving 10 bases not matched to a gene. CDR1 SNHLY and CDR2 FYNNEI come from the germline V gene. The CDR3 consists of 16 residues. The CDR3 sequence is CASSEMGRGQGKPQHF. The DNA for the CDR3 is TGTGCCAGCAGTGAAATGGGCCGTGGACAGGGGAAGCCCCAGCATTTT.

The chain employs TRBV5-1 and TRBJ2-5; maybe TRBD1 (6 bases). The CDR3 length is 14 residues. Per germline, CDR1 SGHRS and CDR2 YFSETQ. Trimming shortened V by 8 bases and J by 5 bases, and 19 bases separated the two germline ends. Here the CDR3 DNA reads TGCGCCAGAGGGACCCAGGGGCATCTGGAGACCCAGTACTTC. It specifies CARGTQGHLETQYF.

This chain connects TRBV5-1 to TRBJ2-7; either TRBD1 or TRBD2 may fit D (7 bases each). The V and J ends lost 5 bases and 6 bases respectively, with 24 bases between them. This CDR3 has 16 amino acids. CDR1 and CDR2 (germline): SGHRS, YFSETQ. CDR3 sequence: CASSLTGGQKPVEQYF. CDR3 coding DNA: TGCGCCAGCAGTTTAACGGGGGGACAGAAGCCTGTCGAGCAGTACTTC.

The J gene is TRBJ1-5, the V gene TRBV6-4; no definite D call. The germline CDR1 and CDR2 sequences are MRHNA and SNTAGT. Trimming removed 5 bases at V and 7 bases at J, with 12 bases between. This CDR3 has 13 residues. CDR3 loop: CASSPGERQPQHF. In DNA, the CDR3 is TGTGCCAGCAGTCCAGGAGAAAGACAGCCCCAGCATTTT.

The rearrangement links TRBV28 to TRBJ1-1; TRBD1 aligns across 11 bases. The CDR3 totals 15 residues. Germline values: CDR1 MDHEN, CDR2 SYDVKM. The J segment lost 5 bases and the V segment lost 3 bases, leaving 5 bases of the junction unmatched. CDR3 in DNA: TGTGCCAGCAGTTTGGGGACAGGGGGGATAACTGAAGCTTTCTTT. It specifies CASSLGTGGITEAFF.

J is TRBJ1-1 and V is TRBV4-2; 9 bases map to TRBD1. Trimming at V came to 2 bases and at J to 4 bases, leaving 8 bases not matched to a gene. Germline V gene data show CDR1 as LGHNA and CDR2 as YNFKEQ. The CDR3 is 16 residues long. The CDR3 spells CASSQSPTGGLTEAFF. The CDR3 region has the DNA TGTGCCAGCAGCCAATCCCCAACAGGGGGCCTCACTGAAGCTTTCTTT.

The V gene is TRBV7-8, the J gene TRBJ1-1; possibly TRBD1 for D (5 bases). Germline values: CDR1 SGHVS, CDR2 FQNEAQ. The CDR3 length is 15 residues. Trimming stripped 1 base from V and 1 base from J, with 10 bases between. The CDR3 nucleotides are TGTGCCAGCAGCTTAGAGGGGCTGTCGAACACTGAAGCTTTCTTT. Translated: CASSLEGLSNTEAFF.

The chain joins TRBV5-8 to TRBJ1-2; D is perhaps TRBD1 (5 bases). Germline V CDR1 and CDR2: SGHTS, YDEGEE. This CDR3 comprises 14 residues. Trimming pared 0 bases from V and 4 bases from J, leaving 10 bases between. The CDR3 is CASSLVFGTYGYTF. For the CDR3, the DNA is TGTGCCAGCAGCTTGGTGTTCGGGACCTATGGCTACACCTTC.

V usage is TRBV6-5 and J usage is TRBJ1-1; 11 nucleotides align to TRBD1. The CDR3 is made up of 15 amino acids. The V segment lost 3 bases and the J segment 4 bases; nucleotides outside the gene matches: 4. Looked up from germline, CDR1 is MNHEY and CDR2 is SVGAGI. The CDR3 sequence: CASSYRGTGGTEAFF. The CDR3 nucleotides read TGTGCCAGCAGTTATCGAGGGACAGGGGGCACTGAAGCTTTCTTT.

The gene calls are TRBV13 and TRBJ1-2; D possibly corresponds to TRBD1 (6 bases). Looked up from germline, CDR1 is PRHDT and CDR2 is FYEKMQ (reference sequence). Trimming took off 3 bases at V and 2 bases at J, with 13 bases between the two ends. This CDR3 region has 15 residues. DNA for the CDR3: TGTGCCAGCAGCTTCTTAGGACAGACGAACTATGGCTACACCTTC. Its protein is CASSFLGQTNYGYTF.

The chain joins TRBV7-9 to TRBJ1-3, with a possible D match to TRBD1 (5 bases). Deletions cut 5 bases from V and 4 bases from J, with 12 bases between. CDR1 SEHNR and CDR2 FQNEAQ come from the germline V gene (reference sequence). There are 14 residues in the CDR3. The CDR3 nucleotides read TGTGCCAGCAGCCCCACAGGACCCGGAAACACCATATATTTT. Amino acids: CASSPTGPGNTIYF.

V gene TRBV7-3 combines with J gene TRBJ1-1, with D perhaps matching TRBD1 (5 bases). This CDR3 region has 13 residues. Germline V gives CDR1 SGHTA, CDR2 FQGTGA. The V end was cut by 5 bases, the J end by 5 bases, with 12 bases between. DNA of the CDR3: TGTGCCAGCAGCCAAGGGGCAGGGACTGAAGCTTTCTTT. Encoded protein: CASSQGAGTEAFF.

The chain joins TRBV28 to TRBJ2-1; D gene uncertain. V lost 4 bases, J lost 0 bases, and 13 bases lay in between. CDR1 and CDR2 (germline): MDHEN, SYDVKM. The CDR3 is made up of 16 amino acids. The CDR3 DNA is TGTGCCAGCAGTTACCCCTGGACGGACTCCTACAATGAGCAGTTCTTC. Protein product: CASSYPWTDSYNEQFF.